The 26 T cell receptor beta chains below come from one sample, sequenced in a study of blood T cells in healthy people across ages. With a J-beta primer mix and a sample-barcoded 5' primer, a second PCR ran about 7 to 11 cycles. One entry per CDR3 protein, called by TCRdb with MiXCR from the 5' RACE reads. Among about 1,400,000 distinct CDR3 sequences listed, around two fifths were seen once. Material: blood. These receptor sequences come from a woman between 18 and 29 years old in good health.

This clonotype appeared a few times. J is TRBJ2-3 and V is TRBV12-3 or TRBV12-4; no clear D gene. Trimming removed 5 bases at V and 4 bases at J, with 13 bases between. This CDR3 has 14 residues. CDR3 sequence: CASSGEEVADTQYF. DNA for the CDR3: TGTGCCAGCAGTGGTGAGGAAGTGGCAGATACGCAGTATTTT.

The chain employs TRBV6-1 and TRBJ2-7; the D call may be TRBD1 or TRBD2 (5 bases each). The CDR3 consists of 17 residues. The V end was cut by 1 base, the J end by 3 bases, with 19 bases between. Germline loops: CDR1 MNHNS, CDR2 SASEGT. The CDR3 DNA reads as TGTGCCAGCAGTGAAGGGTGGGGGAGCCCCTCACTCTACGAGCAGTACTTC. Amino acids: CASSEGWGSPSLYEQYF.

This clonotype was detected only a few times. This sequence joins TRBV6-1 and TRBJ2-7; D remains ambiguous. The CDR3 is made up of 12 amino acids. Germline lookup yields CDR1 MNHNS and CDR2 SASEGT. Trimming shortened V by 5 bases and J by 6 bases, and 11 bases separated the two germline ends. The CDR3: CASSKTVIEQYF. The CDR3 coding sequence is TGTGCCAGCAGTAAAACAGTGATCGAGCAGTACTTC.

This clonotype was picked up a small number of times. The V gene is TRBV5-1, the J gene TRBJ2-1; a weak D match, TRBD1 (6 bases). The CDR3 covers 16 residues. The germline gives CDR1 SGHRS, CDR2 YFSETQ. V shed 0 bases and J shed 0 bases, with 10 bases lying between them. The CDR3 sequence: CASSLEGGNSYNEQFF. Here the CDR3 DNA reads TGCGCCAGCAGCTTGGAAGGGGGAAACTCCTACAATGAGCAGTTCTTC.

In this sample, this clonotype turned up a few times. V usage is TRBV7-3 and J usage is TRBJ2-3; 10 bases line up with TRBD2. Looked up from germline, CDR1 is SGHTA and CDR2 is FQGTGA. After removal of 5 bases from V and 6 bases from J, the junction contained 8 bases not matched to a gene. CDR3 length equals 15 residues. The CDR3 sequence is CASSPTTSGADTQYF. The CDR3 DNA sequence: TGTGCCAGCAGCCCAACAACTAGCGGGGCGGATACGCAGTATTTT. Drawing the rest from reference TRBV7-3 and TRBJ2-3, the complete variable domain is GAGVSQTPSNKVTEKGKYVELRCDPISGHTALYWYRQSLGQGPEFLIYFQGTGAADDSGLPNDRFFAVRPEGSVSTLKIQRTERGDSAVYLCASSPTTSGADTQYFGPGTRLTVL.

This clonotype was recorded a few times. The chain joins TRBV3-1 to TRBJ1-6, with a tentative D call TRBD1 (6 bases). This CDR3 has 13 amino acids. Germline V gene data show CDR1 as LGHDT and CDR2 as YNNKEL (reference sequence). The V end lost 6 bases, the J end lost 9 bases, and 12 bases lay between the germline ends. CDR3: CASSGQSGSPLHF. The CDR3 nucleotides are TGTGCCAGCAGTGGACAGTCGGGTTCACCCCTCCACTTT.

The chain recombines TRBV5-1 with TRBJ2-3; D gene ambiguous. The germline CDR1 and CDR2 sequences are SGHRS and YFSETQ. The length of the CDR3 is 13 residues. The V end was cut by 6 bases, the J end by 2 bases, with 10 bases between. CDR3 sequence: CASKEPLTDTQYF. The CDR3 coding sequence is TGCGCCAGCAAAGAGCCTCTCACAGATACGCAGTATTTT.

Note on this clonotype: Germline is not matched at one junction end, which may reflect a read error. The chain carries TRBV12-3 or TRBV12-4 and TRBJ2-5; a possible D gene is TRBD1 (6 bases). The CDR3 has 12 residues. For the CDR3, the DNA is TGTGCCGGCAGTTTAAATTTAAGGGGGCAGTACTTC. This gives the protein CAGSLNLRGQYF.

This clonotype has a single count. CDR3 in DNA: TGTGCCTGGAGTGTGAGGGGGCGCTTTGGCTATGGCTACACCTTC. Its translation is CAWSVRGRFGYGYTF. This sequence joins TRBV30 and TRBJ1-2, with TRBD1 identical over 7 bases. J gave up 4 bases and V 0 bases, and 8 bases lay outside the gene matches. Looked up from germline, CDR1 is GTSNPN and CDR2 is SVGIG (reference sequence). This CDR3 spans 15 amino acids.

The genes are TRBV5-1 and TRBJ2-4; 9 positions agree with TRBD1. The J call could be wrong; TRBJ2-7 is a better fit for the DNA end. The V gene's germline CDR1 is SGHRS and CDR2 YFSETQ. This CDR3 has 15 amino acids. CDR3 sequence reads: CASSWGQGNSYEQYF. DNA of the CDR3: TGCGCCAGCAGCTGGGGACAGGGTAACTCCTACGAGCAGTACTTC.

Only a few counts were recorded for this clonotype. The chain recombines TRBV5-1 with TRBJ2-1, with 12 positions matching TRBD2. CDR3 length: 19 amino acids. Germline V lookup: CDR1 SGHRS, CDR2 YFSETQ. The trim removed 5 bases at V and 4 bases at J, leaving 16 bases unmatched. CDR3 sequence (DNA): TGCGCCAGCAGTTCTCTAGCGGGGGGGCCGTCGTCTAATTACAATGAGCAGTTCTTC. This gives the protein CASSSLAGGPSSNYNEQFF.

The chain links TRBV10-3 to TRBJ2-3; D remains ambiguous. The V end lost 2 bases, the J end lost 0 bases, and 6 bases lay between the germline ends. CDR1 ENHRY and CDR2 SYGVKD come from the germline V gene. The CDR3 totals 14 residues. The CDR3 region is CAISETQSTDTQYF. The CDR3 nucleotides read TGTGCCATCAGTGAGACTCAAAGCACAGATACGCAGTATTTT.

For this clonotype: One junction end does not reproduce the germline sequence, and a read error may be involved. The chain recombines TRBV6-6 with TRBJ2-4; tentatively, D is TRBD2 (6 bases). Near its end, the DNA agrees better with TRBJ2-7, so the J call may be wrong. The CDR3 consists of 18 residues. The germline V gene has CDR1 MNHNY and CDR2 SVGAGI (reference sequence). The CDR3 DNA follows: TGTTCCAGCAGTTACTCGACGAAGCGAGTCGGAGGGCCTTACGAGCAGTACTTC. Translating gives CSSSYSTKRVGGPYEQYF.

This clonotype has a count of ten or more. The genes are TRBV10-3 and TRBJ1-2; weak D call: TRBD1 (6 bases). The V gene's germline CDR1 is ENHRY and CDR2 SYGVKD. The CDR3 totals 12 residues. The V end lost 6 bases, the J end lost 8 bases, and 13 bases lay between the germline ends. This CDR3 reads CAISNGGSGYTF. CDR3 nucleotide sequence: TGTGCCATCAGCAACGGGGGCAGCGGCTACACCTTC.

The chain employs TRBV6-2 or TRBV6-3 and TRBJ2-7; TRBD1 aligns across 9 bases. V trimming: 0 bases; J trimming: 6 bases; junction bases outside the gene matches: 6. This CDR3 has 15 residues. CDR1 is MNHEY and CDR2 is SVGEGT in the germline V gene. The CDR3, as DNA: TGTGCCAGCAGTTACTCGGTAGGGACAGGGACCGAGCAGTACTTC. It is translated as CASSYSVGTGTEQYF.

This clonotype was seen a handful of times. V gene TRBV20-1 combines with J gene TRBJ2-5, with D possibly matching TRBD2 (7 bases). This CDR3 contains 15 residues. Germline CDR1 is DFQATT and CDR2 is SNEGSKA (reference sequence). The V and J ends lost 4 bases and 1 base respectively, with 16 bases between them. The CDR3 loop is CSATPGAGAQETQYF. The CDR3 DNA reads TGCAGTGCTACCCCAGGGGCGGGGGCCCAAGAGACCCAGTACTTC.

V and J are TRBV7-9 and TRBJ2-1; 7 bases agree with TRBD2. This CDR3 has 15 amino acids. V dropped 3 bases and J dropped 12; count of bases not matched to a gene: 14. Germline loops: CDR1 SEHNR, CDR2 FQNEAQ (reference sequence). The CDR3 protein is CASSFGVGTTYVQFF. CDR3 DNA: TGTGCCAGCAGCTTCGGCGTCGGGACTACCTATGTGCAGTTCTTC.

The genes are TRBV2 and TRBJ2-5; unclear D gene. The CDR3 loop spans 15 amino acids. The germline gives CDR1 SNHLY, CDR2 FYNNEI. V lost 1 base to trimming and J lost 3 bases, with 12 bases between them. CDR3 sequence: CASSEGGNTKETQYF. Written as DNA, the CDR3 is TGTGCCAGCAGTGAAGGGGGAAATACCAAAGAGACCCAGTACTTC. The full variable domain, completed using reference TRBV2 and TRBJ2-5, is EPEVTQTPSHQVTQMGQEVILRCVPISNHLYFYWYRQILGQKVEFLVSFYNNEISEKSEIFDDQFSVERPDGSNFTLKIRSTKLEDSAMYFCASSEGGNTKETQYFGPGTRLLVL.

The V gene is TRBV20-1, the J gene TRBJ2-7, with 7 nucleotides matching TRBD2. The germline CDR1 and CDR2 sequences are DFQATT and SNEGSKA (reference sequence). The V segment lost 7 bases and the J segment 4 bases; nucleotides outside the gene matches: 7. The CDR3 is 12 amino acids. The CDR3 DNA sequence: TGCAGTGGAAATACGGGAGGATACGAGCAGTACTTC. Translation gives CSGNTGGYEQYF.

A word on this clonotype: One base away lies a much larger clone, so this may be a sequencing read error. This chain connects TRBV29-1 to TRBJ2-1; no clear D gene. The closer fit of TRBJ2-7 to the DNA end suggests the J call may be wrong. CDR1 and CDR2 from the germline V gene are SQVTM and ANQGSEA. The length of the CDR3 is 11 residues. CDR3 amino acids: CSVPFKNEQYF. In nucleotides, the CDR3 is TGCAGCGTTCCTTTTAAAAATGAGCAGTACTTC.

The CDR3 spells CASSYSRGDGYTF. For the CDR3, the DNA is TGTGCCAGCAGTTACTCCAGGGGTGATGGCTACACCTTC. This chain uses TRBV6-5 with TRBJ1-2; possibly TRBD1 for D (6 bases). The CDR3 sequence is 13 residues long. CDR1 is MNHEY, CDR2 SVGAGI, per germline. V was shortened by 0 bases and J by 6 bases, with 8 bases between the two germline ends.

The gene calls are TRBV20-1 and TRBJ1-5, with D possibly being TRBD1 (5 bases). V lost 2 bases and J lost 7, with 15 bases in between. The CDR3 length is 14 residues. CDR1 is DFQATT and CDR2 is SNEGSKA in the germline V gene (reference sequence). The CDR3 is CSARLPGGNQPQHF. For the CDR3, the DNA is TGCAGTGCTAGACTCCCTGGGGGGAACCAGCCCCAGCATTTT.

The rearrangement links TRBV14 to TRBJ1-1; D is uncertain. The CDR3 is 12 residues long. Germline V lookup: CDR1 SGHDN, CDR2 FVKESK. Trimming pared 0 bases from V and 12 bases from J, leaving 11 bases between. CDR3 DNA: TGTGCCAGCAGCCAAGACGAATACCGGACTTTCTTT. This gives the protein CASSQDEYRTFF. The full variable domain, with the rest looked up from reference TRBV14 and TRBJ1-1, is EAGVTQFPSHSVIEKGQTVTLRCDPISGHDNLYWYRRVMGKEIKFLLHFVKESKQDESGMPNNRFLAERTGGTYSTLKVQPAELEDSGVYFCASSQDEYRTFFGQGTRLTVV.

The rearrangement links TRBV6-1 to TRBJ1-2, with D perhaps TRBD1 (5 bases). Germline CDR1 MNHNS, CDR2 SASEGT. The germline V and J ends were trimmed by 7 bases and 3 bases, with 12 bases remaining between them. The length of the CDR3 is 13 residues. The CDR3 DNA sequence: TGTGCCAGCAAGCCAGGGCACGACTATGGCTACACCTTC. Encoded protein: CASKPGHDYGYTF.

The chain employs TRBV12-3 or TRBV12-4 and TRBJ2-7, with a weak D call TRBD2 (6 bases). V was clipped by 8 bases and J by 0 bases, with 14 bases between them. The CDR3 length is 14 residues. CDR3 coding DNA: TGTGCCAGCGCCGGGGACGGGAGCTCCTACGAGCAGTACTTC. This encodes CASAGDGSSYEQYF.

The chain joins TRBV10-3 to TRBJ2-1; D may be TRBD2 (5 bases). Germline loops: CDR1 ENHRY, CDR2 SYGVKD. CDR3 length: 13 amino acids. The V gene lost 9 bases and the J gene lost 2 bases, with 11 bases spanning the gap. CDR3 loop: CAILDFPYNEQFF. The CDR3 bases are TGTGCCATACTGGACTTCCCCTACAATGAGCAGTTCTTC.